This TCR beta chain was captured in a study of blood T cell repertoires in COVID-19 (dated by TCRdb to the early 2020s). At the level of the whole study: The collaborator samples originated in the United States, Italy and Spain and spanned the acute and convalescent phases of COVID-19. The prospective study material was composed of cDNA or gDNA derived from T cells, B-cell-depleted T cells, or PBMCs. HLA class I and class II types, where available, came from metadata supplied by the sample provider rather than from assay-based typing. The sample metadata nearly always contained a de-identified subject ID, COVID-19 status, age in years and sex. A freely available public database, intended as a resource for researchers studying the immune response to SARS-CoV-2, is where the repertoires were released. Samples were obtained from the ongoing ImmuneRACE study (first 160 participants) and from 950 to 1,500 subjects provided by 6 global collaborators. The dataset comprised deeply sampled blood TCRbeta repertoires from subjects exposed to, actively infected with, or recovered from COVID-19.

The immunoSEQ Assay, a bias-controlled multiplex PCR, was used to amplify TCRbeta CDR3 regions from genomic DNA. The authors' analysis ran thus. The number of nucleated cells in each sample was estimated from the amplification of reference gene primers within the assay. To quantify the absolute abundance of each unique TCRbeta CDR3 rearrangement, sequence reads were collapsed and filtered. For each sample, productive Simpson clonality was calculated by taking the square root of Simpson's diversity index across productive rearrangements. Here the immuneACCESS table is served through TCRdb, limited to in-frame sequences with V and J called. Missing clones are a known gap in these copies; in checked studies unresolved V genes cover under half, and the rest lacks a known reason. V and J calls plus clone size are reproduced from that table; the DNA served to infer D and trimming. The sample yields over 250,000 clones; around nine tenths were counted once. Approximately 2.4% of the sample is taken by the ten largest.

The CDR3 holds 15 amino acids from the cysteine to the phenylalanine. Only the CDR3 region is kept as DNA, spanning 45 bases read in frame from base 1. Trimming costs V 0 bases and J 6 bases, and their ends lie 12 bases apart. The germline V gene sets CDR1 to KGHSH and CDR2 to LQKENI. Notes on this clone: What antigen it recognizes has not been identified. Per-base qualities were not stored, and no clone one base away is much larger.

Study-level results and caveats: The amount of clinical and demographic metadata varied by source and participant and was provided uncurated.

Enrolling through a virtual design, the prospective study's participants ranged in age from roughly 18 to 95 years and lived across roughly 23 United States geographic areas. Cohort assignment in the prospective study relied on participant-reported clinical history from a screening survey and a study questionnaire. Recovered participants in ImmuneRACE Cohort 3 were defined by two consecutive negative NP/OP PCR tests, clearance by a healthcare professional, or resolution of symptoms. Mobile phlebotomists in the prospective study collected whole blood, serum and a nasopharyngeal or oropharyngeal swab from every participant. Prospective study participants could optionally give additional blood draws and questionnaires over an approximately 2-month period. Before DNA extraction, blood samples from the prospective study were shipped at room temperature or frozen.

The chain links TRBV18 with TRBJ2-1; too little of a D gene remains to name it. The sequencing sample was made of PBMCs or T cells enriched from blood (not recorded which). This clonotype was sampled from a woman aged 18-29 years who had recovered from COVID-19. Read as DNA, the sequence is TGTGCCAGCTCACCACCCTGGGTCCCAGGCAATGAGCAGTTCTTC. Translated, it reads CASSPPWVPGNEQFF.